This record looks at one TCR beta chain sequence and its context. Its antigen is still unknown. There are no base qualities to consult, and no much larger clone falls within one base. This record belongs to a study of CD8+CD57+ T cells in acquired aplastic anemia (dated by TCRdb to the late 2010s). With regard to the full study: DNA extracted from sorted CD4+ and CD8+ cells had a mean of around 3.3 ug, with a range of roughly 0.17 to 27.4 ug. Healthy donor samples averaged roughly 9.9 million reads for CD4+ and about 11 million for CD8+ cells. The study at large found these results: Around 27 CD8+ CDR3 sequences were found in both patients and controls but appeared to be highly expressed in patients and within the immunodominant clones of the patients. CD8+ Simpson's diversity did not differ significantly between patients and healthy controls (P=0.060).

TCR beta VDJ combination and CDR3 sequence profiling used genomic DNA as the template. An Illumina HiSeq 2000 was the platform used for TCR repertoire sequencing. The authors' analysis ran thus. Repertoires were assessed using TRBV/TRBJ rearrangement plots, CDR3 size and DJ length profiles, and Simpson's diversity index. The immunodominant clone was defined as the most abundant DNA sequence in deep sequencing data. CDR3 amino acid sequences were screened for sharing across subjects and compared with published repertoires and the VDJdb database. The public reads were run again by TCRdb, first through fastp at Q25 and then through MiXCR, and only productive beta chains were kept. Rows with a matching CDR3 protein are joined into one entry that keeps the most common DNA and genes. TCRdb's processing, not the authors' own work, is the source of the V and J calls. This sample is represented by roughly 50,000 distinct CDR3 sequences; 70% to 80% of them were singletons. Roughly 34% of the sample is taken by the ten largest.

In the study, sorted CD4+ and CD8+ blood T cells from patients with severe aplastic anemia and from healthy subjects underwent deep sequencing of TCR repertoires. Ficoll-Paque density gradient centrifugation was used to isolate peripheral blood mononuclear cells. Before DNA extraction, CD4+ and CD8+ T cells were sorted with FACS or magnetic beads. Reading the germline V gene gives CDR1 SGHTA and CDR2 FQGTGA. V drops 2 bases and J drops 4 bases, leaving 3 bases in between. From the cysteine through the phenylalanine, the CDR3 covers 13 amino acids. Only the CDR3 DNA is retained, 39 bases long and in frame from the first base.

The chain joins TRBV7-3 to TRBJ2-6, with the D segment identity uncertain. Input material: sorted CD4+, CD8+, or CD8+CD57+ T cells (not recorded which) from PBMCs. This clonotype originated in a human donor in good health, serving as a control. The DNA reads as follows: TGTGCCAGCAGCTTATGGGGGGCCAACGTCCTGACTTTC. Translated, it gives CASSLWGANVLTF.